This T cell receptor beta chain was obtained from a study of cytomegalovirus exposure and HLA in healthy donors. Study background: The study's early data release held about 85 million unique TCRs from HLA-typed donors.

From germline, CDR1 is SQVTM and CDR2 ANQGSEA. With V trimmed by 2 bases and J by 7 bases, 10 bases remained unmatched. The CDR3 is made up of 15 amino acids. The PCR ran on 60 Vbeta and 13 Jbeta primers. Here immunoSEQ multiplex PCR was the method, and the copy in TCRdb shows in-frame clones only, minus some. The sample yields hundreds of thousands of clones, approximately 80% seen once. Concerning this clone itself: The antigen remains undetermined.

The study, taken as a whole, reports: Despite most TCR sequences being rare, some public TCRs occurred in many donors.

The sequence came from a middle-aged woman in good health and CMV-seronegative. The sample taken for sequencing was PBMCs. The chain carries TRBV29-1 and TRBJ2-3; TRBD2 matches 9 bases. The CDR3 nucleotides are TGCAGCGTTGAACCCGCGGTAGCGGGGGTAAATACGCAGTATTTT. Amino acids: CSVEPAVAGVNTQYF.